This passage covers 24 T cell receptor beta chains from one sample sequenced in a study of shared clonotypes between healthy human individuals. Some clones are missing from TCRdb's copy, which holds only in-frame ones; the method was immunoSEQ multiplex PCR. The sample holds roughly 770,000 clones, approximately 96% seen once. Terminally differentiated effector memory CD45RA+ cells were left out of the naive CD8 fraction, which was CD45RO-negative and positively selected for CCR7. The sequenced sample was naive CD8+ T cells sorted from blood. The receptors shown here come from a man aged 25 to 45 in good health.

The genes are TRBV7-9 and TRBJ1-3; no clear D gene. The germline V and J ends were trimmed by 5 bases and 5 bases, with 16 bases remaining between them. The germline V gene encodes CDR1 SEHNR and CDR2 FQNEAQ (reference sequence). The CDR3 is 15 residues long. As DNA, the CDR3 is TGTGCCAGCAGCCCCACCCGGACCGAACGAAACACCATATATTTT. It codes for CASSPTRTERNTIYF. The whole variable domain, filled in from reference TRBV7-9 and TRBJ1-3, reads DTGVSQNPRHKITKRGQNVTFRCDPISEHNRLYWYRQTLGQGPEFLTYFQNEAQLEKSRLLSDRFSAERPKGSFSTLEIQRTEQGDSAMYLCASSPTRTERNTIYFGEGSWLTVV.

Only a few counts were recorded for this clone. The J gene is TRBJ2-7, the V gene TRBV9; weak D call: TRBD2 (6 bases). Germline CDR1 reads SGDLS; CDR2 reads YYNGEE. Trimming took off 4 bases at V and 9 bases at J, with 14 bases between the two ends. The CDR3 runs 12 residues. CDR3 protein: CASSPDDGGQYF. The CDR3 DNA reads TGTGCCAGCAGCCCCGACGACGGGGGGCAGTACTTC. The variable domain in full, with the rest retrieved from reference TRBV9 and TRBJ2-7, is DSGVTQTPKHLITATGQRVTLRCSPRSGDLSVYWYQQSLDQGLQFLIQYYNGEERAKGNILERFSAQQFPDLHSELNLSSLELGDSALYFCASSPDDGGQYFGPGTRLTVT.

V usage is TRBV14 and J usage is TRBJ2-2; TRBD2 agrees at 8 bases. Germline V CDR1 and CDR2: SGHDN, FVKESK. CDR3 length: 17 residues. Unmatched junction bases numbered 12, after V lost 5 bases and J lost 4 bases. The CDR3 region is CASSSRLGLAVTGELFF. The CDR3 bases are TGTGCCAGCAGCTCACGTTTAGGACTAGCTGTCACCGGGGAGCTGTTTTTT.

V gene TRBV7-3 combines with J gene TRBJ2-5; D gene ambiguous. CDR1 is SGHTA, CDR2 FQGTGA, per germline. V lost 8 bases and J lost 6, with 10 bases in between. The CDR3 covers 11 residues. In DNA, the CDR3 is TGTGCCAGCGGTCGGAAGAAGACCCAGTACTTC. Its translation is CASGRKKTQYF.

V usage is TRBV15 and J usage is TRBJ2-1, with TRBD1 as a possible D gene (6 bases). This CDR3 is built from 16 residues. Trimming shortened V by 0 bases and J by 8 bases, and 17 bases separated the two germline ends. The germline V gene has CDR1 LNHNV and CDR2 YYDKDF (reference sequence). Here the CDR3 DNA reads TGTGCCACCAGCAGAGAGGAGCCGGGACAACCGGATGAGCAGTTCTTC. Translation: CATSREEPGQPDEQFF.

As DNA, the CDR3 is TGTGCCAGCAGCCTCCGGGACAGGCCGATTTCTGACTATGGCTACACCTTC. This gives the protein CASSLRDRPISDYGYTF. V usage is TRBV14 and J usage is TRBJ1-2, with TRBD1 identical over 8 bases. The CDR3 is 17 residues long. Germline V gene lookup returns CDR1 SGHDN and CDR2 FVKESK. J was trimmed by 3 bases and V by 4 bases; bases with no gene match: 13. The full variable domain, rest sourced from reference TRBV14 and TRBJ1-2, is EAGVTQFPSHSVIEKGQTVTLRCDPISGHDNLYWYRRVMGKEIKFLLHFVKESKQDESGMPNNRFLAERTGGTYSTLKVQPAELEDSGVYFCASSLRDRPISDYGYTFGSGTRLTVV.

The CDR3 nucleotides read TGTGCCAGCAGTTTACCGACGGGGGAGGGGTACGAGCAGTACTTC. Protein product: CASSLPTGEGYEQYF. The rearrangement uses TRBV27 and TRBJ2-7; 7 bases align to TRBD2. From germline, CDR1 is MNHEY and CDR2 SMNVEV (reference sequence). This CDR3 region has 15 residues. Trimming removed 2 bases from V and 4 bases from J; junction bases left unmatched: 8.

The rearrangement links TRBV19 to TRBJ2-2, with D perhaps matching TRBD1 or TRBD2 (5 bases each). The CDR3 runs to 13 residues. The V end lost 6 bases, the J end lost 5 bases, and 10 bases lay between the germline ends. Germline V gene data show CDR1 as LNHDA and CDR2 as SQIVND (reference sequence). The CDR3 bases are TGTGCCAGTAGAGTTTGGGGGACCGGGGAGCTGTTTTTT. This sequence encodes CASRVWGTGELFF.

The J gene is TRBJ2-4, the V gene TRBV4-3; D is undetermined. This CDR3 comprises 14 residues. Germline CDR1 reads LGHNA; CDR2 reads YSLEER. The germline V and J ends were trimmed by 0 bases and 3 bases, with 6 bases remaining between them. The CDR3 region is CASSQDSLKNIQYF. Here the CDR3 DNA reads TGCGCCAGCAGCCAAGACTCACTCAAAAACATTCAGTACTTC.

This clone was seen once. The chain links TRBV10-3 to TRBJ2-1; 8 nucleotides line up with TRBD1. J was trimmed by 12 bases and V by 2 bases; bases with no gene match: 9. This CDR3 contains 14 residues. Germline values: CDR1 ENHRY, CDR2 SYGVKD. The CDR3 here is CAISEEGQGSGQFF. In DNA, the CDR3 is TGTGCCATCAGTGAGGAAGGACAGGGTTCTGGGCAGTTCTTC.

The gene calls are TRBV7-9 and TRBJ2-1, with D unclear. This CDR3 comprises 11 residues. Trimming stripped 5 bases from V and 9 bases from J, with 8 bases between. Germline CDR1 SEHNR, CDR2 FQNEAQ (reference sequence). Written as DNA, the CDR3 is TGTGCCAGCAGCGTCCGCGGTGAGCAGTTCTTC. Its protein product is CASSVRGEQFF.

The CDR3 nucleotides read TGTGCCAGCAGTGATCCAGGGATTTACACAGATACGCAGTATTTT. Protein sequence: CASSDPGIYTDTQYF. V usage is TRBV6-1 and J usage is TRBJ2-3; tentatively, D is TRBD1 (5 bases). Trimming removed 3 bases at V and 2 bases at J, with 12 bases between. CDR1 MNHNS and CDR2 SASEGT come from the germline V gene. The CDR3 is 15 residues long.

The chain couples TRBV28 to TRBJ1-5; TRBD1 matches 7 bases. In germline, CDR1 is MDHEN, CDR2 SYDVKM. The CDR3 runs to 17 residues. Trimming took 5 bases from V and 5 from J; bases not matched to a gene: 15. This chain's CDR3 is CASSAMPGQQVYQPQHF. CDR3 coding DNA: TGTGCCAGCAGTGCCATGCCGGGACAGCAAGTCTATCAGCCCCAGCATTTT. Combining the CDR3 with reference TRBV28 and TRBJ1-5 gives the whole variable domain DVKVTQSSRYLVKRTGEKVFLECVQDMDHENMFWYRQDPGLGLRLIYFSYDVKMKEKGDIPEGYSVSREKKERFSLILESASTNQTSMYLCASSAMPGQQVYQPQHFGDGTRLSIL.

The V gene is TRBV28, the J gene TRBJ2-7; 8 bases align to TRBD1. This CDR3 is built from 15 residues. Germline V gene data show CDR1 as MDHEN and CDR2 as SYDVKM. Trimming cost V 6 bases and J 2 bases; bases outside gene matches: 9. CDR3: CASRMIGTGAYEQYF. The CDR3 DNA sequence: TGTGCCAGCAGAATGATCGGGACAGGTGCCTACGAGCAGTACTTC.

The rearrangement uses TRBV7-9 and TRBJ2-1; 11 nucleotides line up with TRBD2. Trimming at V came to 8 bases and at J to 9 bases, leaving 3 bases not matched to a gene. The CDR3 totals 12 residues. CDR1 and CDR2 from the germline V gene are SEHNR and FQNEAQ (reference sequence). CDR3 residues: CASASGRSEQFF. The CDR3, as DNA: TGTGCCAGCGCTAGCGGGAGGTCTGAGCAGTTCTTC. The whole variable domain, filled in from reference TRBV7-9 and TRBJ2-1, reads DTGVSQNPRHKITKRGQNVTFRCDPISEHNRLYWYRQTLGQGPEFLTYFQNEAQLEKSRLLSDRFSAERPKGSFSTLEIQRTEQGDSAMYLCASASGRSEQFFGPGTRLTVL.

The chain has TRBV7-9 and TRBJ2-1; a weak D match, TRBD2 (6 bases). Looked up from germline, CDR1 is SEHNR and CDR2 is FQNEAQ (reference sequence). Trimming shortened V by 3 bases and J by 12 bases, and 12 bases separated the two germline ends. The CDR3 has 12 amino acids. The CDR3 DNA is TGTGCCAGCAGCTTTTACCAGGGAGGGCAGTTCTTC. Residues: CASSFYQGGQFF. The entire variable domain, with the rest obtained from reference TRBV7-9 and TRBJ2-1, is as follows: DTGVSQNPRHKITKRGQNVTFRCDPISEHNRLYWYRQTLGQGPEFLTYFQNEAQLEKSRLLSDRFSAERPKGSFSTLEIQRTEQGDSAMYLCASSFYQGGQFFGPGTRLTVL.

The V and J genes are TRBV7-6 and TRBJ2-1; D uncertain. The germline V gene encodes CDR1 SGHVS and CDR2 FNYEAQ. This CDR3 comprises 16 residues. Deletions cut 3 bases from V and 1 base from J, with 13 bases between. CDR3 in DNA: TGTGCCAGCAGCTTGACTCCCCAACCTTCCTACAATGAGCAGTTCTTC. As protein: CASSLTPQPSYNEQFF.

The chain has TRBV10-2 and TRBJ2-1, with 9 bases matching TRBD2. Germline lookup yields CDR1 WSHSY and CDR2 SAAADI. Trimming at V came to 3 bases and at J to 7 bases, leaving 4 bases not matched to a gene. The CDR3 length is 14 residues. The CDR3 spells CASSDSGRLNEQFF. In DNA, the CDR3 is TGCGCCAGCAGTGATAGCGGGAGACTGAATGAGCAGTTCTTC.

The chain combines TRBV4-3 with TRBJ2-3; 11 positions agree with TRBD1. Germline-derived CDR1 and CDR2 are LGHNA and YSLEER. This CDR3 region has 17 residues. Trimming took 6 bases from V and 2 from J; bases not matched to a gene: 10. For the CDR3, the DNA is TGCGCCAGCAGTCGGACAGGGGGCTACCACACCACAGATACGCAGTATTTT. It yields the protein CASSRTGGYHTTDTQYF.

The chain carries TRBV5-1 and TRBJ1-4; D perhaps matches TRBD1 (5 bases). V was pared by 2 bases and J by 2 bases, with 16 bases between. From germline, CDR1 is SGHRS and CDR2 YFSETQ. This CDR3 spans 17 amino acids. For the CDR3, the DNA is TGCGCCAGCAGCTTAGGTTTAGGGGATTTGACTAATGAAAAACTGTTTTTT. It translates to CASSLGLGDLTNEKLFF. Looking up the rest from reference TRBV5-1 and TRBJ1-4 gives the full variable domain: KAGVTQTPRYLIKTRGQQVTLSCSPISGHRSVSWYQQTPGQGLQFLFEYFSETQRNKGNFPGRFSGRQFSNSRSEMNVSTLELGDSALYLCASSLGLGDLTNEKLFFGSGTQLSVL.

The rearrangement links TRBV19 to TRBJ1-1; a possible D gene is TRBD1 (6 bases). Trimming took 3 bases from V and 7 from J, leaving 15 bases between them. In germline, CDR1 is LNHDA, CDR2 SQIVND (reference sequence). The CDR3 is made up of 14 amino acids. Here the CDR3 DNA reads TGTGCCAGTAGTATCATGGGCAGGGGCGATGAAGCTTTCTTT. Encoded protein: CASSIMGRGDEAFF.

The J gene is TRBJ2-3, the V gene TRBV5-6; 11 bases align to TRBD2. CDR1 SGHDT and CDR2 YYEEEE come from the germline V gene. The CDR3 contains 16 residues. Trimming took 1 base from V and 6 from J; bases not matched to a gene: 7. The DNA for the CDR3 is TGTGCCAGCAGCTTGCTACTAGCGGGAGTCGATGATACGCAGTATTTT. It codes for CASSLLLAGVDDTQYF.

The chain joins TRBV2 to TRBJ2-7; D is undetermined. With 7 bases removed from V and 0 bases from J, the gap between germline ends came to 16 bases. Germline CDR1 SNHLY, CDR2 FYNNEI. The CDR3 runs to 15 residues. The CDR3 sequence: CASKTSGLSSYEQYF. The CDR3 DNA reads as TGTGCCAGCAAAACGTCGGGCCTTAGCTCCTACGAGCAGTACTTC.

J is TRBJ2-7 and V is TRBV4-3; D is uncertain. This CDR3 spans 15 amino acids. Germline assignment: CDR1 LGHNA and CDR2 YSLEER. Between the trimmed V and J ends, which lost 0 bases and 3 bases, there was a span of 12 bases. The CDR3 nucleotides are TGCGCCAGCAGCCAAGAGGCCGCGGATAACTACGAGCAGTACTTC. Translation gives CASSQEAADNYEQYF.